A single sample gave rise to the 18 T cell receptor beta chains below, sequenced in a study of T-cell memory formation after mild COVID-19. TCRdb reprocessed the 5' RACE reads via MiXCR and lists one record per CDR3 protein. This sample has roughly 70,000 distinct CDR3 sequences, with 15% to 20% found just once. Sequencing input: PBMCs or a T cell subset sorted from them (not recorded which). The receptor source for this set is an adult woman who had mild COVID-19 (a few samples of this study predate the infection). Cell type and time point are not known.

This clonotype has more than one count but fewer than ten. The chain is built from TRBV4-1 and TRBJ1-2; D gene ambiguous. The CDR3 runs to 15 residues. CDR1 MGHRA and CDR2 YSYEKL come from the germline V gene. V lost 0 bases, J lost 3 bases, and 11 bases lay in between. In DNA form, the CDR3 reads TGCGCCAGCAGCCAAGATGTGACACCGTACTATGGCTACACCTTC. This gives the protein CASSQDVTPYYGYTF.

This clonotype has more than one count but fewer than ten. The V call is TRBV5-1, the J call TRBJ2-7, with 9 bases fitting TRBD2. V was clipped by 1 base and J by 2 bases; unmatched bases: 4. CDR1 SGHRS and CDR2 YFSETQ come from the germline V gene. This CDR3 contains 15 residues. As DNA, the CDR3 is TGCGCCAGCAGCTTGCCCGCGGGGGGGACCTACGAGCAGTACTTC. Protein: CASSLPAGGTYEQYF.

V is TRBV7-8 and J is TRBJ2-2, with D possibly TRBD2 on 6 matching bases. The CDR3 contains 17 residues. Trimming shortened V by 1 base and J by 5 bases, and 17 bases separated the two germline ends. In germline, CDR1 is SGHVS, CDR2 FQNEAQ. The CDR3 spells CASSLVGGYGTTGELFF. The CDR3 DNA reads TGTGCCAGCAGCTTAGTAGGAGGGTACGGTACTACCGGGGAGCTGTTTTTT.

V gene TRBV9 combines with J gene TRBJ1-4, with D uncertain. Per germline, CDR1 SGDLS and CDR2 YYNGEE. V was cut by 0 bases and J by 4 bases, with 10 bases left in between. The CDR3 extends over 15 amino acids. The CDR3 region has the DNA TGTGCCAGCAGCGTAGGTTCCAACTATAATGAAAAACTGTTTTTT. Encoded protein: CASSVGSNYNEKLFF.

This sequence joins TRBV29-1 and TRBJ1-3, with 7 positions matching TRBD1. Germline trimming cut 7 bases from V and 6 bases from J; bases unmatched to any gene: 9. Germline values: CDR1 SQVTM, CDR2 ANQGSEA. This CDR3 is 13 amino acids long. The DNA of the CDR3 is TGCAGCGCCGAGACAGGGCGAGCAAACACCATATATTTT. Amino acids: CSAETGRANTIYF. Supplemented by reference TRBV29-1 and TRBJ1-3, the full variable domain reads SAVISQKPSRDICQRGTSLTIQCQVDSQVTMMFWYRQQPGQSLTLIATANQGSEATYESGFVIDKFPISRPNLTFSTLTVSNMSPEDSSIYLCSAETGRANTIYFGEGSWLTVV.

The CDR3 nucleotides are TGTGCCAGCAGTCTTGGGACAGGGGGTACCATATCCTACGAGCAGTACTTC. Its protein is CASSLGTGGTISYEQYF. The chain is built from TRBV27 and TRBJ2-7, with TRBD1 matching 11 bases. CDR3 length: 17 amino acids. With V trimmed by 5 bases and J by 1 base, 10 bases remained unmatched. Germline assignment: CDR1 MNHEY and CDR2 SMNVEV (reference sequence).

V is TRBV4-3 and J is TRBJ2-7, with D tentatively TRBD2 (6 bases). Germline V gene lookup returns CDR1 LGHNA and CDR2 YSLEER. Trimming stripped 0 bases from V and 0 bases from J, with 15 bases between. The CDR3 totals 17 residues. The CDR3 protein is CASSQDTRTGVSYEQYF. As DNA, the CDR3 is TGCGCCAGCAGCCAAGATACCCGGACGGGGGTCTCCTACGAGCAGTACTTC.

This chain connects TRBV10-3 to TRBJ2-7, with a possible D match to TRBD2 (7 bases). CDR1 ENHRY and CDR2 SYGVKD come from the germline V gene. Trimming cost V 0 bases and J 0 bases, with 12 bases left between them. CDR3 length: 16 residues. The CDR3 loop reads CAISESGGGSSYEQYF. CDR3 nucleotides: TGTGCCATCAGTGAGTCAGGGGGGGGATCCTCCTACGAGCAGTACTTC.

This clonotype was found a few times. The chain has TRBV12-3 or TRBV12-4 and TRBJ1-2, with no clear D. This CDR3 region has 13 residues. The ends were cut back, 0 bases at V and 7 bases at J, with 9 bases in the middle. The CDR3: CASSLAGVGGYTF. CDR3 bases: TGTGCCAGCAGTTTAGCGGGAGTAGGTGGCTACACCTTC.

The rearrangement links TRBV7-2 to TRBJ2-5; TRBD1 agrees at 7 bases. CDR1 is SGHTA and CDR2 is FQGNSA in the germline V gene. This CDR3 is 16 amino acids long. Trimming cost V 1 base and J 3 bases; bases outside gene matches: 8. The chain's CDR3 is CASSLVGQVYEETQYF. The CDR3 DNA reads TGTGCCAGCAGCTTAGTTGGACAGGTATACGAAGAGACCCAGTACTTC.

A few counts support this clonotype. J is TRBJ2-1 and V is TRBV7-9, with no clear D. Germline V gives CDR1 SEHNR, CDR2 FQNEAQ (reference sequence). V dropped 1 base and J dropped 2 bases, with 9 bases sitting between them. This CDR3 region has 15 residues. CDR3 in amino acids: CASSLDLLTYNEQFF. The CDR3 DNA reads as TGTGCCAGCAGCTTAGACCTACTAACCTACAATGAGCAGTTCTTC.

The CDR3 DNA sequence: TGTGCCAGCAGCCCCCTCCTTGCCGGCACTGAAGCTTTCTTT. It specifies CASSPLLAGTEAFF. V gene TRBV11-3 combines with J gene TRBJ1-1, with no clear D. The germline gives CDR1 SGHNT, CDR2 YENEEA. V was shortened by 5 bases and J by 4 bases, with 14 bases between the two germline ends. This CDR3 region has 14 residues.

This clonotype was detected many times. Here the CDR3 reads CSAREASGRNEQFF. The CDR3 nucleotides read TGCAGTGCTAGAGAGGCTAGCGGGAGAAATGAGCAGTTCTTC. The chain combines TRBV20-1 with TRBJ2-1; TRBD2 aligns across 10 bases. Germline-derived CDR1 and CDR2 are DFQATT and SNEGSKA (reference sequence). There are 14 residues in the CDR3. Trimming removed 0 bases from V and 7 bases from J; junction bases left unmatched: 3.

The chain is built from TRBV12-3 or TRBV12-4 and TRBJ1-1, with D possibly TRBD1 on 6 matching bases. This CDR3 comprises 16 residues. Between the trimmed V and J ends, which lost 3 bases and 1 base, there was a span of 15 bases. The DNA for the CDR3 is TGTGCCAGCAGTTTCTTCCGGGGGCTGTCGAACACTGAAGCTTTCTTT. Encoded protein: CASSFFRGLSNTEAFF.

The count of this clonotype is one. The J gene is TRBJ2-5, the V gene TRBV3-1; 8 bases agree with TRBD2. Trimming cost V 0 bases and J 4 bases; bases outside gene matches: 19. This CDR3 contains 20 residues. Germline CDR1 reads LGHDT; CDR2 reads YNNKEL (reference sequence). The CDR3 DNA reads TGTGCCAGCAGCCAAGATTCAGAAGGACTAGCAGTACCCAGTCCAGAGACCCAGTACTTC. Translating gives CASSQDSEGLAVPSPETQYF.

In its sample, this clonotype was seen a few times. The gene calls are TRBV15 and TRBJ2-1; 7 nucleotides line up with TRBD1. The CDR3 runs 19 residues. In germline, CDR1 is LNHNV, CDR2 YYDKDF (reference sequence). V shed 4 bases and J 1 base; nucleotides not matched to a gene: 16. CDR3 nucleotide sequence: TGTGCCACCAGCACTCACGGACAGGCTGGTTCTCCTTCCTACAATGAGCAGTTCTTC. Translation: CATSTHGQAGSPSYNEQFF.

CDR3 sequence (DNA): TGTGCCAGCAGCTTGGTGCAGGGAGAGTTCAATGAGCAGTTCTTC. Its translation: CASSLVQGEFNEQFF. This rearrangement joins TRBV7-9 to TRBJ2-1; the D gene could be TRBD1 or TRBD2 (5 bases each). V lost 3 bases and J 6 bases, leaving 15 bases between the germline ends. Per the germline V gene, CDR1 is SEHNR and CDR2 is FQNEAQ (reference sequence). This CDR3 is 15 amino acids long.

A few counts support this clonotype. The gene calls are TRBV29-1 and TRBJ2-5; the D gene is possibly TRBD1 (5 bases). The V gene lost 1 base and the J gene lost 5 bases, with 14 bases spanning the gap. Germline lookup yields CDR1 SQVTM and CDR2 ANQGSEA. The CDR3 runs 14 residues. CDR3 sequence (DNA): TGCAGCGTTGAAGGTTCCAGGGTCGGGGAGACCCAGTACTTC. Amino acid sequence: CSVEGSRVGETQYF.